This T cell receptor (beta chain) was captured in a study of T-cell reconstitution after alpha-beta-depleted transplantation in children. Molecular barcoding with unique molecular identifiers was used for the TCRbeta library. One entry per CDR3 protein, called by TCRdb with MiXCR from the PCR reads. The data contain almost 600,000 distinct CDR3 sequences, 25% to 30% of them singletons. Germline V gene lookup returns CDR1 DFQATT and CDR2 SNEGSKA (reference sequence). This CDR3 has 13 residues. Trimming left V 5 bases short and J 6 bases short, with 15 bases between. This clonotype was picked up a small number of times.

This sample comprised PBMCs, obtained before TCRalphabeta/CD19-depleted stem cell transplant. V usage is TRBV20-1 and J usage is TRBJ2-3, with D perhaps assigned TRBD1 or TRBD2 (6 bases each). The receptor comes from a boy under two years old with Wiskott-Aldrich syndrome, due to receive a stem cell transplant. The CDR3 DNA is TGCAGTGCTTTAATCTCCGGGGGCGATACGCAGTATTTT. It encodes CSALISGGDTQYF.